This note documents a single T cell receptor (beta chain) sequence. The antigen is not known. The data were taken from a study of T-cell reconstitution after alpha-beta-depleted transplantation in children. The library targeted TCRbeta and was prepared with unique molecular identifiers. TCRdb reanalysed the PCR reads using MiXCR and keeps one entry per CDR3 protein. Among some 200,000 distinct CDR3 sequences listed, 6.6% were seen once. General study findings and limits: Expanded clones from the graft, numbering several hundred, reportedly supplied alpha-beta T cells about two months after transplant. At the one-year point after transplant, T-cell counts and TCRbeta diversity were found to come mostly from T cells that had been newly produced. Recipient T cells and thymic progenitors that survived gave rise to the high TCRbeta diversity observed at day 60 in some patients.

Between the trimmed V and J ends, which lost 6 bases and 1 base, there was a span of 6 bases. CDR3 length: 12 residues. Looked up from germline, CDR1 is ENHRY and CDR2 is SYGVKD. The TCR comes from a boy aged 2 to 9 with acute lymphoblastic leukemia, due to receive a stem cell transplant. The sample was PBMCs, taken before TCRalphabeta/CD19-depleted stem cell transplant. The chain links TRBV10-3 to TRBJ2-5; a weak D match, TRBD2 (6 bases). CDR3 loop: CAIRGGQETQYF. In nucleotides, the CDR3 is TGTGCCATCAGGGGGGGCCAAGAGACCCAGTACTTC.